This note documents a single TCR beta chain sequence. Data came from immunoSEQ multiplex PCR; TCRdb stores just in-frame clones and leaves some out. The sample has some 150,000 clones, 80% seen once. The data belong to a study of cytotoxic CD8 clonotypes in ibrutinib-treated CLL. For the study at large: Response sampling came at median approximately a year of treatment, ranging roughly 6 to 36 months.

V was cut by 6 bases and J by 10 bases, with 7 bases left in between. The CDR3 length is 11 residues. The germline CDR1 and CDR2 sequences are SNHLY and FYNNEI. The receptor was derived from a human donor with chronic lymphocytic leukemia. This rearrangement joins TRBV2 to TRBJ1-6; the D is unclear. The sample consisted of PBMCs, taken after 36 months of ibrutinib treatment. The CDR3 DNA reads TGTGCCAGCAGCAGCCAGTCACCCCTCCACTTT. Translation gives CASSSQSPLHF.